The clone carrying this TCR beta chain was seen only a few times. Germline CDR1 reads SGHRS; CDR2 reads YFSETQ. The length of the CDR3 is 14 residues. Between the trimmed V and J ends, which lost 0 bases and 1 base, there was a span of 7 bases. The source of the sample is a study of blood T cell repertoires in COVID-19. Study in general: Samples of COVID-19 (acute and convalescent) were obtained from the United States, Italy and Spain.

Generated by immunoSEQ multiplex PCR, the TCRdb table keeps only in-frame clones and is missing some. This sample carries some 250,000 clones, about 90% of them seen once, and the ten largest clones take approximately 1.2%. Participants reported their clinical history, and cohort assignment relied on those reports. Sequences were obtained from PBMCs or T cells enriched from blood (not recorded which). This TCR was sampled from a human donor in a cohort exposed to, infected with or recovered from COVID-19 (not recorded which). The donor label of this sample is uncertain. V and J are TRBV5-1 and TRBJ1-1; TRBD1 is a possible D gene (5 bases). CDR3 protein: CASSLGQKNTEAFF. As DNA, the CDR3 is TGCGCCAGCAGCTTGGGACAGAAGAACACTGAAGCTTTCTTT.